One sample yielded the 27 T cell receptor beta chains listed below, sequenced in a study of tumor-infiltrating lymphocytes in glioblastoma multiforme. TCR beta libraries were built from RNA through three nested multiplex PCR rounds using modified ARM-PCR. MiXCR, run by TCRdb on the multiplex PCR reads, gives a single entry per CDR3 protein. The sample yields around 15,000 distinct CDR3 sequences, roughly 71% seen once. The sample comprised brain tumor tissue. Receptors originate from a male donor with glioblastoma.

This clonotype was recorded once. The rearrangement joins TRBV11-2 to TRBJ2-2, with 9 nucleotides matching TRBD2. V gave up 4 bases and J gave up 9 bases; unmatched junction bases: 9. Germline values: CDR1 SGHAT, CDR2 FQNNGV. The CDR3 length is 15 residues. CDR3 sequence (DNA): TGTGCCAGCAGCTCGATAGCGGGAGCGGGCTGGGAGCTGTTTTTT. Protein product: CASSSIAGAGWELFF.

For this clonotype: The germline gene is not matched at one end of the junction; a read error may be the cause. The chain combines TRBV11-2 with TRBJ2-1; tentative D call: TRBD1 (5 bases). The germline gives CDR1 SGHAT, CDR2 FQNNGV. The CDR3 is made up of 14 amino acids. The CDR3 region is CVSSLQQVWAEQFF. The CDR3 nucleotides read TGTGTCAGCAGCCTCCAACAGGTCTGGGCTGAGCAGTTCTTC.

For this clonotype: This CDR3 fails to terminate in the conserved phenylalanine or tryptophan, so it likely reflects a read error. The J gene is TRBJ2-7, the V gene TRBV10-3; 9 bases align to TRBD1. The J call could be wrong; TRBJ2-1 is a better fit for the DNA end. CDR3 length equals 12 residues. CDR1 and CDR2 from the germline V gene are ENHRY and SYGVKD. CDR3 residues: CAISESGQGQFS. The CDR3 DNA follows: TGTGCCATCAGTGAGTCGGGACAGGGGCAGTTCTCC.

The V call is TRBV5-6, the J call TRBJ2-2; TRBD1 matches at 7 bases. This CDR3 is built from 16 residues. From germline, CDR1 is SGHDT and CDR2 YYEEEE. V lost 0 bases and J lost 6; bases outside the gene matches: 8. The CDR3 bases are TGTGCCAGCAGCTTGGCGGACAGGTTTGGCGCCGGGGAGCTGTTTTTT. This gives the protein CASSLADRFGAGELFF.

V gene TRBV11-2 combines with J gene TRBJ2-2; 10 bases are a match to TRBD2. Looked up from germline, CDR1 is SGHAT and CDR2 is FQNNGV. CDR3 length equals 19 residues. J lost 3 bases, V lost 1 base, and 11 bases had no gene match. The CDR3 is CASSLVLAGPEAHTGELFF. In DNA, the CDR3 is TGTGCCAGCAGCTTAGTACTAGCGGGACCGGAGGCCCACACCGGGGAGCTGTTTTTT.

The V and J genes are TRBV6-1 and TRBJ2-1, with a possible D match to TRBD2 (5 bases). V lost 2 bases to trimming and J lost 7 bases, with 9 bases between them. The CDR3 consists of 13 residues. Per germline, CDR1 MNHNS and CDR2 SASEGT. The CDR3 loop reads CASSESVANEQFF. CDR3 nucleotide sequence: TGTGCCAGCAGTGAATCGGTAGCGAATGAGCAGTTCTTC.

In DNA form, the CDR3 reads TGCAGTGCTGGGACGGCTGGGGCCAACGTCCTGACTTTC. Residues: CSAGTAGANVLTF. The rearrangement links TRBV20-1 to TRBJ2-6; D is perhaps TRBD1 or TRBD2 (5 bases each). CDR1 and CDR2 from the germline V gene are DFQATT and SNEGSKA (reference sequence). CDR3 length equals 13 residues. V was cut by 5 bases and J by 2 bases, with 7 bases left in between.

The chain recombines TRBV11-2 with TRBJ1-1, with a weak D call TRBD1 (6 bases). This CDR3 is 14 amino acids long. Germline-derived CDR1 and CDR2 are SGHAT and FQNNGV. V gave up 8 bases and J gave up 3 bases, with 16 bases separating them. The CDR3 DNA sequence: TGTGCCAGCTTAGACCCACAGGGTGACACTGAAGCTTTCTTT. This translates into CASLDPQGDTEAFF.

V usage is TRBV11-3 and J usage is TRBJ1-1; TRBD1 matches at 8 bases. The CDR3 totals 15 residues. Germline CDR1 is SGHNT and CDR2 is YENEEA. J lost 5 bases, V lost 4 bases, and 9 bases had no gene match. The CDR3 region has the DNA TGTGCCAGCAGCTCCCAAGGACAGGGTCGAACTGAAGCTTTCTTT. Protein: CASSSQGQGRTEAFF.

CDR3 sequence reads: CASRITRGAYERYF. For the CDR3, the DNA is TGTGCCAGCAGGATAACTCGGGGCGCGTACGAACGGTACTTC. The J gene is TRBJ2-7, the V gene TRBV6-1; D tentatively fits TRBD1 or TRBD2 (5 bases each). With 6 bases removed from V and 12 bases from J, the gap between germline ends came to 24 bases. The length of the CDR3 is 14 residues. From germline, CDR1 is MNHNS and CDR2 SASEGT.

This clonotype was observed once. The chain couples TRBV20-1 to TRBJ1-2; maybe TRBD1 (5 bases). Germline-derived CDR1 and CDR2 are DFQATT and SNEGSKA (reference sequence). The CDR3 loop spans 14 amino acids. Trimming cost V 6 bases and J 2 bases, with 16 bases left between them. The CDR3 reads CSAPRPKGNYGYTF. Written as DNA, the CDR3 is TGCAGTGCCCCACGCCCTAAGGGGAACTATGGCTACACCTTC.

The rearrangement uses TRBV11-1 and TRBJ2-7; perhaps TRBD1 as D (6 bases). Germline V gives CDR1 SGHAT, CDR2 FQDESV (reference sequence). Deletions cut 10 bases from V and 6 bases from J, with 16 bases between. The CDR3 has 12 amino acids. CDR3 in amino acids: CAKSGQGREQYF. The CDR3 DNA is TGTGCCAAAAGCGGTCAGGGGCGCGAGCAGTACTTC.

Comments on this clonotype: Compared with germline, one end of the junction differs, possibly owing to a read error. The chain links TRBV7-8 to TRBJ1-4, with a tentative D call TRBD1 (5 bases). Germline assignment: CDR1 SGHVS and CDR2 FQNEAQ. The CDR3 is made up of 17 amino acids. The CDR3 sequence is CVSSLAGGGVRREKLFF. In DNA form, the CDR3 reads TGTGTCAGCAGCTTAGCAGGCGGGGGAGTCCGCCGTGAAAAACTGTTTTTT.

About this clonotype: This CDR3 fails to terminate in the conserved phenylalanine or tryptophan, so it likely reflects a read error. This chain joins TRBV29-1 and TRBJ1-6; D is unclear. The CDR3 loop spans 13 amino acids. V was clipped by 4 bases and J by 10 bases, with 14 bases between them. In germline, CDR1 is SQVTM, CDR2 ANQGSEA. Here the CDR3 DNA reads TGCAGCGTTGCAAGGAACAGAGAATCACCCCTCCACCTT. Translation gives CSVARNRESPLHL.

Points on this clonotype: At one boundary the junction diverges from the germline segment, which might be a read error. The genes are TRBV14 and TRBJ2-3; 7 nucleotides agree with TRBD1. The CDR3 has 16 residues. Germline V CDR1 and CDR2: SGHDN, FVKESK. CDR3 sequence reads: CASSQKTGYEKDTRYF. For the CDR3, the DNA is TGTGCCAGCAGCCAAAAGACAGGGTACGAGAAAGATACGCGGTATTTT.

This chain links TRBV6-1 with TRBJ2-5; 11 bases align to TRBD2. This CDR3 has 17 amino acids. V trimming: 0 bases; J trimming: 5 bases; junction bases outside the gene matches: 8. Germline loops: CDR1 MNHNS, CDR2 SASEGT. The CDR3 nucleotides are TGTGCCAGCAGTGAAGCCGGAAGACTAGCGGGAATGGAGACCCAGTACTTC. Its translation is CASSEAGRLAGMETQYF.

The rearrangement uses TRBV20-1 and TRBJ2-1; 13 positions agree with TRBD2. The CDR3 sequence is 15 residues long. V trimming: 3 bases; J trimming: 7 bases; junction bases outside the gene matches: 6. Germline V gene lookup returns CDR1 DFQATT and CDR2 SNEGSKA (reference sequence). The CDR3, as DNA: TGCAGTGCTAGTTGGGGACTAGCGGGATTTAATGAGCAGTTCTTC. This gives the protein CSASWGLAGFNEQFF.

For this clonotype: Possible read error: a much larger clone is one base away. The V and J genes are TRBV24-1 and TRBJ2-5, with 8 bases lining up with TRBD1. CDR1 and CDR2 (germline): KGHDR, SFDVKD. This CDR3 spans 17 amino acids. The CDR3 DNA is TGTGCCACCAGTGACCCAACAGGGGGAATAGACCAAGAGACCCGGTACTTC. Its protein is CATSDPTGGIDQETRYF.

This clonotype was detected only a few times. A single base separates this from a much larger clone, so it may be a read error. DNA for the CDR3: TGTGCCAGCAGCTTAAGAGTTACAAATGAGCAGTTCTTC. Its protein is CASSLRVTNEQFF. The genes are TRBV7-9 and TRBJ2-1; D call uncertain. This CDR3 is built from 13 residues. Looked up from germline, CDR1 is SEHNR and CDR2 is FQNEAQ (reference sequence). The V gene lost 2 bases and the J gene lost 7 bases, with 9 bases spanning the gap.

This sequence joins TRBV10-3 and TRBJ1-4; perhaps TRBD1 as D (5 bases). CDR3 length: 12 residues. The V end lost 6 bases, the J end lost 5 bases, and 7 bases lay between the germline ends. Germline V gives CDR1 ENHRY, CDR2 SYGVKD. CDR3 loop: CAIRSGNEKLFF. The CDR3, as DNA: TGTGCCATCAGGTCAGGGAATGAAAAACTGTTTTTT.

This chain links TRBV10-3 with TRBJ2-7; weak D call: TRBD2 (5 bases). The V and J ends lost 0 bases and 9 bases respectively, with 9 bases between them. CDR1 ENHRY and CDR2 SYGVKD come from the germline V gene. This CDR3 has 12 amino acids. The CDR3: CAISESKGRQYF. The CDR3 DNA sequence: TGTGCCATCAGTGAGTCAAAAGGGAGGCAGTACTTC.

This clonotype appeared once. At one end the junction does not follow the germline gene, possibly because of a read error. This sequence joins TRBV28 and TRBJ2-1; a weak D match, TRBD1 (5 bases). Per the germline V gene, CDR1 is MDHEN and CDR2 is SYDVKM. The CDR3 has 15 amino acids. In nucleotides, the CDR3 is TGTGTCAGCACCACAGGAGAGGCCAGCTCCTACGAGCAGTTCTTC. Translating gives CVSTTGEASSYEQFF.

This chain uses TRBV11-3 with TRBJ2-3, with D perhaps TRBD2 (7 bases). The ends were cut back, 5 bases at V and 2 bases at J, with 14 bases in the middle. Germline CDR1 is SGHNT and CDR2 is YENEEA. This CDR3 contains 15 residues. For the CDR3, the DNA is TGTGCCAGCAGCAGGGGGGGAAGGGTCACAGATACGCAGTATTTT. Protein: CASSRGGRVTDTQYF.

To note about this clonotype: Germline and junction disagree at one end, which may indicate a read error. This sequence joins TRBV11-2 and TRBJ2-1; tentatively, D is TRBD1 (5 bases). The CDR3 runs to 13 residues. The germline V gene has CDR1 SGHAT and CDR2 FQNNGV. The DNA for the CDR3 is TGTGCCAGCATCCTAGATAAGGGGAATGAACAGTTCTTC. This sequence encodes CASILDKGNEQFF.

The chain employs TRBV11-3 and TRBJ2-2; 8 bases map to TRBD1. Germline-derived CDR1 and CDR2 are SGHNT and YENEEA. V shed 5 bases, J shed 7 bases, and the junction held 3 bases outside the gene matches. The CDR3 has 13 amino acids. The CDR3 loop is CASSRQGYGELFF. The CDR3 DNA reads TGTGCCAGCAGCCGACAGGGGTACGGGGAGCTGTTTTTT.

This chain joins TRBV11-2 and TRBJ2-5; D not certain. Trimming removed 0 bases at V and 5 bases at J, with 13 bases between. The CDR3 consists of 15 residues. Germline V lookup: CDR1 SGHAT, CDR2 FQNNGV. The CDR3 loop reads CASSLDHYGPETQYF. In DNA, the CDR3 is TGTGCCAGCAGCTTAGATCACTACGGGCCGGAGACCCAGTACTTC.

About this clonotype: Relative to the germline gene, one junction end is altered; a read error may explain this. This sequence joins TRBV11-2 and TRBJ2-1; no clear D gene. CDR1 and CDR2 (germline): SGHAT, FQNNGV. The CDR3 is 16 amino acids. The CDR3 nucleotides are TGTGCCAGTAGCTTAGATGCCCAAACAGTCGTCAATGAGCAGTTCTTC. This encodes CASSLDAQTVVNEQFF.